One sample yielded the 10 T cell receptor beta chains listed below, sequenced in a study of response to subunit inactivated influenza vaccine. One entry per CDR3 protein results from TCRdb running MiXCR on the RT-PCR reads. Of 650,000 to 800,000 distinct CDR3 sequences listed, over 11% were seen once; the top ten hold approximately 6.5%. Sequencing used PBMCs from blood, obtained 14 to 15 days before vaccination. These receptors were taken from a man in his fifties or sixties who received an inactivated influenza vaccine.

The chain is built from TRBV2 and TRBJ2-1; D ambiguous. Germline V gives CDR1 SNHLY, CDR2 FYNNEI. This CDR3 has 18 residues. V was shortened by 4 bases and J by 8 bases, with 27 bases between the two germline ends. The CDR3 DNA sequence: TGTGCCAGCAGTGTGCCAGAGGTTTTTTTCCGACGTGGGGATGAGCAGTTCTTC. Its protein product is CASSVPEVFFRRGDEQFF. The whole variable domain, filled in from reference TRBV2 and TRBJ2-1, reads EPEVTQTPSHQVTQMGQEVILRCVPISNHLYFYWYRQILGQKVEFLVSFYNNEISEKSEIFDDQFSVERPDGSNFTLKIRSTKLEDSAMYFCASSVPEVFFRRGDEQFFGPGTRLTVL.

V gene TRBV7-9 combines with J gene TRBJ2-7; either TRBD1 or TRBD2 may fit D (5 bases each). The CDR3 covers 11 residues. Trimming left V 10 bases short and J 2 bases short, with 9 bases between. The germline V gene encodes CDR1 SEHNR and CDR2 FQNEAQ (reference sequence). CDR3 loop: CATEGTYEQYF. The CDR3 nucleotides are TGTGCCACCGAGGGGACCTACGAGCAGTACTTC.

Many counts were recorded for this clonotype. The gene calls are TRBV5-5 and TRBJ2-3, with a weak D call TRBD2 (6 bases). Trimming stripped 4 bases from V and 6 bases from J, with 21 bases between. Germline values: CDR1 SGHKS, CDR2 YYEKEE (reference sequence). This CDR3 has 16 residues. The CDR3 nucleotides read TGTGCCAGCAGCGTCTCCGGGACGCCGGGGGTGGATACGCAGTATTTT. Protein product: CASSVSGTPGVDTQYF.

V usage is TRBV6-2 or TRBV6-3 and J usage is TRBJ2-7; D call uncertain. The V gene lost 6 bases and the J gene lost 6 bases, with 15 bases spanning the gap. The germline CDR1 and CDR2 sequences are MNHEY and SVGEGT. CDR3 length: 13 amino acids. The DNA for the CDR3 is TGTGCCAGCAGGCGACCCGTTGGTACCGAGCAGTACTTC. Translation: CASRRPVGTEQYF.

The CDR3 loop reads CASSFFGYTEAFF. The CDR3 bases are TGTGCCAGCAGTTTTTTCGGGTACACTGAAGCTTTCTTT. V gene TRBV28 combines with J gene TRBJ1-1; D is unresolved. There are 13 residues in the CDR3. CDR1 and CDR2 from the germline V gene are MDHEN and SYDVKM. V was cut by 3 bases and J by 3 bases, with 8 bases left in between.

This clonotype appeared a few times. The rearrangement uses TRBV18 and TRBJ2-1, with D perhaps TRBD2 (6 bases). CDR3 length: 18 amino acids. V was clipped by 0 bases and J by 7 bases, with 22 bases between them. CDR1 is KGHSH, CDR2 LQKENI, per germline. The CDR3 loop is CASSPPASGWRVRNEQFF. The DNA of the CDR3 is TGTGCCAGCTCACCACCGGCGAGCGGGTGGAGGGTCCGGAATGAGCAGTTCTTC.

This chain connects TRBV7-2 to TRBJ2-3; D uncertain. Germline values: CDR1 SGHTA, CDR2 FQGNSA. The V end lost 6 bases, the J end lost 0 bases, and 10 bases lay between the germline ends. This CDR3 region has 14 residues. This CDR3 is CASRGGASTDTQYF. CDR3 coding DNA: TGTGCCAGCAGGGGTGGAGCTAGCACAGATACGCAGTATTTT.

This clonotype showed up many times. This chain uses TRBV6-2 or TRBV6-3 with TRBJ2-5; TRBD2 matches at 9 bases. The CDR3 length is 15 residues. Germline CDR1 reads MNHEY; CDR2 reads SVGEGT. V lost 7 bases and J lost 4; bases outside the gene matches: 10. CDR3 in DNA: TGTGCCAGCAAGGCCAGCGGGGGGCAACGAGAGACCCAGTACTTC. Translated: CASKASGGQRETQYF.

V gene TRBV5-4 combines with J gene TRBJ2-1; D is perhaps TRBD2 (5 bases). V gave up 0 bases and J gave up 7 bases, with 11 bases separating them. This CDR3 is built from 14 residues. The germline gives CDR1 SGHNT, CDR2 YYREEE (reference sequence). CDR3 residues: CASSLAERLNEQFF. CDR3 nucleotides: TGTGCCAGCAGCTTGGCCGAGCGGTTAAATGAGCAGTTCTTC.

The gene calls are TRBV12-3 or TRBV12-4 and TRBJ2-7; 11 nucleotides line up with TRBD2. The V segment lost 2 bases and the J segment 8 bases; nucleotides outside the gene matches: 8. This CDR3 is built from 15 residues. The CDR3 nucleotides are TGTGCCAGCAGTTTAATGGGACTAGCGGCATCCCAGCAGTACTTC. It yields the protein CASSLMGLAASQQYF.